The 8 T cell receptor beta chains in this list originate from one sample, sequenced in a study of radiation and T cells in renal cell carcinoma. Described time point: blood 2 weeks post-SBRT. As for treatment: 15 Gy SBRT to primary tumor, nephrectomy 4 weeks later. TCRdb's copy holds only in-frame clones and misses some; the assay was immunoSEQ multiplex PCR. There are some 120,000 clones in the sample; approximately 80% occur only once, and 1.5% to 2% lies in the top ten. The source material was blood, sampled from a patient whose treatment included radiotherapy and nephrectomy. These receptors came from a woman in her fifties or sixties with renal cell carcinoma.

The chain links TRBV4-1 to TRBJ2-1; 7 bases are shared with TRBD1. CDR1 MGHRA and CDR2 YSYEKL come from the germline V gene. V trimming: 3 bases; J trimming: 0 bases; junction bases outside the gene matches: 5. This CDR3 is built from 16 residues. The CDR3 spells CASSQKQGSSYNEQFF. The CDR3, as DNA: TGCGCCAGCAGCCAGAAACAGGGGTCCTCCTACAATGAGCAGTTCTTC.

DNA for the CDR3: TGTGCCAGCAGCCAAGATGAGGGCTACTATGGCTACACCTTC. Translating it yields CASSQDEGYYGYTF. The V gene is TRBV14, the J gene TRBJ1-2; no reliable D call. The germline CDR1 and CDR2 sequences are SGHDN and FVKESK. Trimming shortened V by 0 bases and J by 3 bases, and 8 bases separated the two germline ends. The CDR3 contains 14 residues.

The CDR3: CASSLEVQGAKGANVLTF. DNA for the CDR3: TGCGCCAGCAGCTTGGAGGTACAGGGGGCAAAAGGGGCCAACGTCCTGACTTTC. The V gene is TRBV5-1, the J gene TRBJ2-6; TRBD1 matches at 9 bases. CDR3 length: 18 amino acids. Germline loops: CDR1 SGHRS, CDR2 YFSETQ. The junction had 8 bases not matched to a gene; V was cut back by 0 bases and J by 4 bases.

The chain links TRBV28 to TRBJ1-5; TRBD1 matches at 8 bases. J gave up 15 bases and V 6 bases, and 16 bases lay outside the gene matches. There are 14 residues in the CDR3. Germline V CDR1 and CDR2: MDHEN, SYDVKM. The CDR3 coding sequence is TGTGCCAGCAGCCCAGGGGGTGGGACAGGCTTTCTGCATTTT. Amino acids: CASSPGGGTGFLHF.

This clone was counted between two and nine times. The CDR3 sequence: CASTSMPGEGETQYF. The CDR3 bases are TGTGCCAGCACCTCCATGCCGGGGGAGGGAGAGACCCAGTACTTC. V and J are TRBV2 and TRBJ2-5, with 7 bases that match TRBD2. Germline values: CDR1 SNHLY, CDR2 FYNNEI. V shed 7 bases, J shed 4 bases, and the junction held 12 bases outside the gene matches. The length of the CDR3 is 15 residues. The whole variable domain, remainder taken from reference TRBV2 and TRBJ2-5, is EPEVTQTPSHQVTQMGQEVILRCVPISNHLYFYWYRQILGQKVEFLVSFYNNEISEKSEIFDDQFSVERPDGSNFTLKIRSTKLEDSAMYFCASTSMPGEGETQYFGPGTRLLVL.

The chain combines TRBV28 with TRBJ1-5; tentative D call: TRBD1 (6 bases). CDR1 is MDHEN, CDR2 SYDVKM, per germline. The V end was cut by 6 bases, the J end by 2 bases, with 17 bases between. This CDR3 has 16 residues. The DNA for the CDR3 is TGTGCCAGCAGGTCTCCACAGGGAGGGGGCAATCAGCCCCAGCATTTT. Amino acids: CASRSPQGGGNQPQHF.

Here the CDR3 DNA reads TGTGCCAGCAGTCCCCGGGACAGACCCACAGATACGCAGTATTTT. Protein: CASSPRDRPTDTQYF. The chain combines TRBV6-5 with TRBJ2-3, with TRBD1 matching 7 bases. Germline V CDR1 and CDR2: MNHEY, SVGAGI. V was pared by 5 bases and J by 2 bases, with 7 bases of the junction left unmatched. The length of the CDR3 is 15 residues.

This clone has a single count. The chain couples TRBV9 to TRBJ1-2; D ambiguous. The CDR3 consists of 13 residues. V lost 3 bases to trimming and J lost 3 bases, with 9 bases between them. Germline CDR1 reads SGDLS; CDR2 reads YYNGEE. CDR3 bases: TGTGCCAGCAGCGGAAACAGCCACTATGGCTACACCTTC. This encodes CASSGNSHYGYTF.